Listed here are 24 T cell receptor beta chains from one sample, sequenced in a study of identical twins. TCRdb reprocessed the 5' RACE reads via MiXCR and lists one record per CDR3 protein. The repertoire holds about 470,000 distinct CDR3 sequences, approximately 25% seen once, with approximately 2.9% in the top ten. These same data were also listed under a study on T cells expressing NK-cell markers.

The material sequenced was CD4+ T cells sorted from blood. The source is a woman younger than 30 in good health.

The J gene is TRBJ1-5, the V gene TRBV19; 8 bases are a match to TRBD1. This CDR3 has 15 residues. V lost 8 bases, J lost 5 bases, and 11 bases stayed unmatched. The germline V gene has CDR1 LNHDA and CDR2 SQIVND (reference sequence). CDR3 region: CASSGGQGAYQPQHF. In DNA, the CDR3 is TGTGCCAGTTCCGGTGGGCAGGGGGCATATCAGCCCCAGCATTTT.

The gene calls are TRBV20-1 and TRBJ2-3, with D unclear. V dropped 6 bases and J dropped 3 bases, with 13 bases sitting between them. This CDR3 region has 13 residues. The germline CDR1 and CDR2 sequences are DFQATT and SNEGSKA (reference sequence). The CDR3 protein is CSAADARTDTQYF. DNA for the CDR3: TGCAGTGCCGCGGACGCACGAACAGATACGCAGTATTTT.

This clonotype was observed a handful of times. V and J are TRBV10-3 and TRBJ2-3; D unresolved. The CDR3 consists of 13 residues. The V gene lost 4 bases and the J gene lost 3 bases, with 8 bases spanning the gap. The germline gives CDR1 ENHRY, CDR2 SYGVKD. Here the CDR3 DNA reads TGTGCCATCAGTGCAATGGGGACAGATACGCAGTATTTT. Protein: CAISAMGTDTQYF.

This clonotype was observed a few times. Here the CDR3 DNA reads TGTGCCAGTAGAAGGACTAGCGGGGGGTACGAGCAGTACTTC. Protein: CASRRTSGGYEQYF. The chain is built from TRBV2 and TRBJ2-7, with 14 bases fitting TRBD2. The CDR3 consists of 14 residues. Germline V gene sequence: CDR1 SNHLY, CDR2 FYNNEI. With 9 bases clipped from V and 4 bases from J, the junction kept 5 bases outside the gene matches.

This chain links TRBV20-1 with TRBJ1-1; tentative D call: TRBD1 (6 bases). The V and J ends lost 1 base and 4 bases respectively, with 16 bases between them. CDR3 length equals 15 residues. CDR1 is DFQATT and CDR2 is SNEGSKA in the germline V gene (reference sequence). The CDR3 is CSARVRGGAITEAFF. The CDR3 nucleotides are TGCAGTGCTAGAGTTCGCGGGGGCGCGATCACTGAAGCTTTCTTT.

The chain carries TRBV29-1 and TRBJ2-7; TRBD2 matches at 12 bases. Germline lookup yields CDR1 SQVTM and CDR2 ANQGSEA. The CDR3 length is 15 residues. Trimming cost V 1 base and J 5 bases; bases outside gene matches: 6. DNA for the CDR3: TGCAGCGTTGAAGGTGTTACTAGCGGGAGGAACGAGCAGTACTTC. Translation gives CSVEGVTSGRNEQYF.

The chain couples TRBV5-1 to TRBJ1-6; perhaps TRBD1 as D (6 bases). The V gene's germline CDR1 is SGHRS and CDR2 YFSETQ. The V and J ends lost 0 bases and 9 bases respectively, with 10 bases between them. This CDR3 region has 14 residues. CDR3 bases: TGCGCCAGCAGCTTGGAGGACAGAATTTCACCCCTCCACTTT. Protein: CASSLEDRISPLHF.

The chain links TRBV12-3 or TRBV12-4 to TRBJ1-2; no definite D call. This CDR3 comprises 14 residues. The V and J ends lost 4 bases and 2 bases respectively, with 11 bases between them. The DNA for the CDR3 is TGTGCCAGCAGTTCCGACGTTTCCAACTATGGCTACACCTTC. Encoded protein: CASSSDVSNYGYTF.

V is TRBV12-3 or TRBV12-4 and J is TRBJ2-7, with D perhaps given as TRBD1 or TRBD2 (5 bases each). CDR3 length: 15 residues. Trimming took 4 bases from V and 0 from J, leaving 13 bases between them. This chain's CDR3 is CASSSGRRPSYEQYF. Here the CDR3 DNA reads TGTGCCAGCAGTTCGGGGCGGAGACCCTCCTACGAGCAGTACTTC.

The table lists this clonotype with a few counts. The J gene is TRBJ2-7, the V gene TRBV20-1, with 7 bases aligning to TRBD1. The CDR3 totals 14 residues. The germline gives CDR1 DFQATT, CDR2 SNEGSKA (reference sequence). V lost 6 bases to trimming and J lost 3 bases; unmatched junction nucleotides: 11. The CDR3, as DNA: TGCAGTGCCTCCCCCGGGACAGCAATCTACGAGCAGTACTTC. Its protein is CSASPGTAIYEQYF.

The chain has TRBV7-3 and TRBJ1-1; D remains ambiguous. The length of the CDR3 is 14 residues. Germline values: CDR1 SGHTA, CDR2 FQGTGA. Trimming left V 4 bases short and J 2 bases short, with 11 bases between. CDR3 amino acids: CASSSSAGNTEAFF. The CDR3, as DNA: TGTGCCAGCAGCTCTTCGGCAGGAAACACTGAAGCTTTCTTT.

This clonotype has more than one count but fewer than ten. J is TRBJ2-1 and V is TRBV27; 10 bases align to TRBD2. J lost 8 bases, V lost 4 bases, and 8 bases had no gene match. Germline loops: CDR1 MNHEY, CDR2 SMNVEV (reference sequence). This CDR3 has 15 residues. The CDR3 nucleotides are TGTGCCAGCAGTTCAGCGGCTAGCGGGAGCCATGAGCAGTTCTTC. This codes for CASSSAASGSHEQFF.

The chain recombines TRBV7-2 with TRBJ2-7; D call uncertain. The CDR3 length is 14 residues. Germline V lookup: CDR1 SGHTA, CDR2 FQGNSA. With 0 bases removed from V and 0 bases from J, the gap between germline ends came to 6 bases. CDR3 in DNA: TGTGCCAGCAGCTTAGCCCACAGCTCCTACGAGCAGTACTTC. As protein: CASSLAHSSYEQYF.

This chain joins TRBV4-3 and TRBJ1-1, with no clear D. The V gene lost 2 bases and the J gene lost 4 bases, with 11 bases spanning the gap. CDR1 is LGHNA, CDR2 YSLEER, per germline. The CDR3 has 14 residues. The CDR3 nucleotides read TGCGCCAGCAGCCAAATAGGACCGGGCACTGAAGCTTTCTTT. The encoded protein is CASSQIGPGTEAFF.

The rearrangement uses TRBV4-2 and TRBJ2-6; D gene ambiguous. Deletions cut 3 bases from V and 0 bases from J, with 6 bases between. The CDR3 covers 15 residues. CDR1 is LGHNA and CDR2 is YNFKEQ in the germline V gene. In DNA form, the CDR3 reads TGTGCCAGCAGCCAGATGGCCTCTGGGGCCAACGTCCTGACTTTC. Translating it yields CASSQMASGANVLTF.

V and J are TRBV5-5 and TRBJ2-1; unclear D gene. The V gene lost 4 bases and the J gene lost 6 bases, with 11 bases spanning the gap. This CDR3 is built from 13 residues. Germline V CDR1 and CDR2: SGHKS, YYEKEE (reference sequence). CDR3 amino acids: CASSPLYGNEQFF. CDR3 nucleotide sequence: TGTGCCAGCAGCCCACTATACGGCAATGAGCAGTTCTTC.

This clonotype occurred a few times. The chain recombines TRBV12-3 or TRBV12-4 with TRBJ1-5, with 8 bases aligning to TRBD1. The junction had 5 bases not matched to a gene; V was cut back by 4 bases and J by 0 bases. CDR3 length equals 16 residues. CDR3 in DNA: TGTGCCAGCAGTTGGGGACAGGCAAATAGCAATCAGCCCCAGCATTTT. This codes for CASSWGQANSNQPQHF.

The rearrangement joins TRBV20-1 to TRBJ2-5; no reliable D call. The CDR3 is 13 amino acids. V was pared by 0 bases and J by 5 bases, with 10 bases between. Looked up from germline, CDR1 is DFQATT and CDR2 is SNEGSKA (reference sequence). CDR3 DNA: TGCAGTGCTAGAGAAACCATCGGGGAGACCCAGTACTTC. Translating gives CSARETIGETQYF.

This clonotype was seen only a few times. The chain combines TRBV27 with TRBJ2-4; the D is unclear. This CDR3 region has 13 residues. CDR1 MNHEY and CDR2 SMNVEV come from the germline V gene (reference sequence). V lost 2 bases and J lost 9, with 11 bases in between. CDR3 DNA sequence: TGTGCCAGCAGTTTAGGAAGTTCAGGCATTCAGTACTTC. Protein: CASSLGSSGIQYF.

There are many counts of this clonotype. The J gene is TRBJ2-1, the V gene TRBV20-1; D perhaps matches TRBD2 (6 bases). This CDR3 is built from 11 residues. CDR1 is DFQATT, CDR2 SNEGSKA, per germline (reference sequence). Trimming left V 0 bases short and J 16 bases short, with 13 bases between. This CDR3 reads CSARDHRRDFF. CDR3 sequence (DNA): TGCAGTGCTAGAGATCACAGGCGGGACTTCTTC.

The V and J genes are TRBV5-5 and TRBJ2-1; the D is unclear. The CDR3 is made up of 11 amino acids. Germline V gene lookup returns CDR1 SGHKS and CDR2 YYEKEE (reference sequence). Trimming removed 0 bases at V and 15 bases at J, with 10 bases between. CDR3 amino acids: CASSLEAGLFF. CDR3 DNA: TGTGCCAGCAGCTTGGAGGCAGGTCTGTTCTTC.

The count of this clonotype is one. The chain carries TRBV11-3 and TRBJ2-3; no definite D call. V lost 1 base and J 1 base, leaving 9 bases between the germline ends. Per the germline V gene, CDR1 is SGHNT and CDR2 is YENEEA. The CDR3 loop spans 15 amino acids. This CDR3 reads CASSLGYAGTDTQYF. CDR3 coding DNA: TGTGCCAGCAGCTTAGGATACGCGGGCACAGATACGCAGTATTTT.

This clonotype has a handful of counts. The gene calls are TRBV29-1 and TRBJ1-2, with D unresolved. CDR1 is SQVTM, CDR2 ANQGSEA, per germline. V was cut by 5 bases and J by 5 bases, with 9 bases left in between. The CDR3 totals 11 residues. CDR3 amino acids: CSVNAEYGYTF. The CDR3 bases are TGCAGCGTTAACGCAGAGTATGGCTACACCTTC.

The CDR3 nucleotides are TGTGCCAGCAGCTCTCAAGAGGGTAGGACAGTGAACACCGGGGAGCTGTTTTTT. Protein: CASSSQEGRTVNTGELFF. The rearrangement uses TRBV21-1 and TRBJ2-2; the table's D call, TRBD1, was not checked against the DNA. TRBV21-1 is labeled a pseudogene. The CDR3 consists of 18 residues.